This T cell receptor (beta chain) comes out of a study of T cell repertoires in cytomegalovirus infection. Trimming left V 1 base short and J 7 bases short, with 4 bases between. The CDR3 has 12 residues. Germline V gene sequence: CDR1 KGHDR, CDR2 SFDVKD. This clonotype was detected a few times. TCRdb reprocessed the reads with MiXCR, giving one entry per CDR3 protein. The repertoire holds approximately 170,000 distinct CDR3 sequences, with roughly 14% as singletons. The material sequenced was PBMCs. The J gene is TRBJ1-5, the V gene TRBV24-1; D not resolved. This sequence was found in a human donor in good health (CMV status not recorded). Some clones in this sample may be carry-over from other donors' samples. The CDR3 loop reads CATSDLGQPQHF. In DNA form, the CDR3 reads TGTGCCACCAGTGATTTAGGCCAGCCCCAGCATTTT.